The clone carrying this T cell receptor beta chain was seen ten or more times. The data are from a study of CD8 T cells in ankylosing spondylitis. TCRdb fed the 5' RACE reads into MiXCR, producing one record per CDR3 protein. The sample includes around 220,000 distinct CDR3 sequences, 10% of them seen just once. V was trimmed by 5 bases and J by 1 base, leaving 12 bases between them. This CDR3 contains 14 residues. Germline-derived CDR1 and CDR2 are SGHTA and FQGNSA. This TCR came from a male donor with ankylosing spondylitis or in good health (not recorded which). The sequenced sample was blood, either unsorted or a sorted T cell fraction (not recorded which). The chain carries TRBV7-2 and TRBJ2-7; weak D call: TRBD1 (6 bases). CDR3 sequence: CASSRVQGSYEQYF. The CDR3 DNA is TGTGCCAGCAGCCGAGTCCAGGGGTCCTACGAGCAGTACTTC.